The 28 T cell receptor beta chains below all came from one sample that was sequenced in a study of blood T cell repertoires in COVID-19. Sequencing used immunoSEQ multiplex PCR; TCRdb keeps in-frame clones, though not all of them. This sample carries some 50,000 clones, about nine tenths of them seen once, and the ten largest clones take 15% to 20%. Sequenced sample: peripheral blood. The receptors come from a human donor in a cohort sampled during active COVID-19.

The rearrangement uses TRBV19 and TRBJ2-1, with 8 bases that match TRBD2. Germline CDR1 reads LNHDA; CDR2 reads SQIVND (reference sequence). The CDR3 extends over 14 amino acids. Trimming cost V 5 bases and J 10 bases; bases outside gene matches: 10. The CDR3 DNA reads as TGTGCCAGTAGTTTCCCCGGGCTAGCGGGCGAGCAGTTCTTC. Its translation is CASSFPGLAGEQFF.

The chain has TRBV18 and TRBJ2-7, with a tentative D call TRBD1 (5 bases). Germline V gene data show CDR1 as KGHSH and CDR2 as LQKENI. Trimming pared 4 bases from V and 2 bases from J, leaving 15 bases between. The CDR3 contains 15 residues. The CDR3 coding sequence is TGTGCCAGCTCACGTCCAGGAACAGGCACCTACGAGCAGTACTTC. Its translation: CASSRPGTGTYEQYF.

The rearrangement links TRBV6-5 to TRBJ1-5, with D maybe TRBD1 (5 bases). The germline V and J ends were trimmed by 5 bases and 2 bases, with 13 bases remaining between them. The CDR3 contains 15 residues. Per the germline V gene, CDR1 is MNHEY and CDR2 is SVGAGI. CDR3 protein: CASSNLGGGNQPQHF. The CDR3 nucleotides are TGTGCCAGCAGTAACCTTGGGGGGGGCAATCAGCCCCAGCATTTT.

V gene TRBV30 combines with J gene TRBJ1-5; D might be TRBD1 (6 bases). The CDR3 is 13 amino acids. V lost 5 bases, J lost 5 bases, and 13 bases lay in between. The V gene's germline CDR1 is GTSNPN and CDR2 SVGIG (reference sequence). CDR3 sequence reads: CAWAYREYQPQHF. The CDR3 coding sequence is TGTGCCTGGGCATACAGGGAGTATCAGCCCCAGCATTTT.

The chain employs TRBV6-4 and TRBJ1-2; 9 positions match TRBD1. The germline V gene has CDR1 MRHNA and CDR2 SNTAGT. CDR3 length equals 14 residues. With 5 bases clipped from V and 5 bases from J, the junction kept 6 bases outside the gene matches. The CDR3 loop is CASSPTGGSYGYTF. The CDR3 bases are TGTGCCAGCAGTCCCACAGGGGGCTCGTATGGCTACACCTTC.

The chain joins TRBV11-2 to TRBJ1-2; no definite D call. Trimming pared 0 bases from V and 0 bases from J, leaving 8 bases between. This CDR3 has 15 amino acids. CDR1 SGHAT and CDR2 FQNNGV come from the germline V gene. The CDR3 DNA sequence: TGTGCCAGCAGCTTAGATCGTCTTTCTAACTATGGCTACACCTTC. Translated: CASSLDRLSNYGYTF.

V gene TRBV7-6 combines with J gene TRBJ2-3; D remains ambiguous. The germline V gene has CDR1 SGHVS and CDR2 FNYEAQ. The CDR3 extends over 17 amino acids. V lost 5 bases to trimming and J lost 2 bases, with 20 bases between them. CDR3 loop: CASSQMVGESHTDTQYF. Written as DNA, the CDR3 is TGTGCCAGCAGCCAAATGGTAGGAGAAAGCCACACAGATACGCAGTATTTT.

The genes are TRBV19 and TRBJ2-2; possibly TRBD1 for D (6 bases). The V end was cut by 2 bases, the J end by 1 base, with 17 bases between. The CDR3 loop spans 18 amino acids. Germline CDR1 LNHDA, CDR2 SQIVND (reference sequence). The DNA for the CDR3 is TGTGCCAGTAGTATACCCTACTGGCAGGGACAGAACACCGGGGAGCTGTTTTTT. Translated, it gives CASSIPYWQGQNTGELFF.

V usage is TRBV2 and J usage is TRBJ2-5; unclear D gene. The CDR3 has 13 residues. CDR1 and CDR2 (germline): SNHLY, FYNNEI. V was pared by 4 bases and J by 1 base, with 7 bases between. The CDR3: CASSGGLQETQYF. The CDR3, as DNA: TGTGCCAGCAGTGGCGGTCTCCAAGAGACCCAGTACTTC.

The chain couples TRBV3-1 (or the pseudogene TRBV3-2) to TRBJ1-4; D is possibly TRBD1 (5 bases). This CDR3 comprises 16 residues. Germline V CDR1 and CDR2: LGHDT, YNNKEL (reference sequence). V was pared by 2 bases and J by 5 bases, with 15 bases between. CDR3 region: CASSQRGRGENEKLFF. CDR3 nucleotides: TGTGCCAGCAGCCAACGGGGGAGAGGAGAGAATGAAAAACTGTTTTTT.

This CDR3 reads CASSQDRGIAYEQYF. The CDR3, as DNA: TGCGCCAGCAGCCAAGATCGGGGGATCGCCTACGAGCAGTACTTC. The gene calls are TRBV4-3 and TRBJ2-7; tentatively, D is TRBD2 (6 bases). The CDR3 length is 15 residues. V was shortened by 0 bases and J by 2 bases, with 11 bases between the two germline ends. Germline CDR1 and CDR2: LGHNA and YSLEER.

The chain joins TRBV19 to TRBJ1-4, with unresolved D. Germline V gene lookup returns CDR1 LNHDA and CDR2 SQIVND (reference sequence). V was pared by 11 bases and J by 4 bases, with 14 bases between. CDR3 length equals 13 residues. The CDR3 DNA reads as TGTGCCCAGGTTGGCAGGATTAATGAAAAACTGTTTTTT. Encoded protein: CAQVGRINEKLFF.

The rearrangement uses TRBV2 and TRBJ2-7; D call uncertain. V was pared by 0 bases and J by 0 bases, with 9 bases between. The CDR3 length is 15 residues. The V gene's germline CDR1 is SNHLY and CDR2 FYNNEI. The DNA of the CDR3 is TGTGCCAGCAGTGAAGCGCTTCTGAGCTCCTACGAGCAGTACTTC. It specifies CASSEALLSSYEQYF.

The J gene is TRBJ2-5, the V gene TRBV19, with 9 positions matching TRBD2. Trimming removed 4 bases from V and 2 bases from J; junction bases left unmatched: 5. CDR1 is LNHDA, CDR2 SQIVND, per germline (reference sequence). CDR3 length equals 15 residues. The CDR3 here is CASSTAGGPQETQYF. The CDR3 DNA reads TGTGCCAGTAGTACTGCGGGGGGGCCTCAAGAGACCCAGTACTTC. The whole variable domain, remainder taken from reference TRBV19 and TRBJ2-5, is DGGITQSPKYLFRKEGQNVTLSCEQNLNHDAMYWYRQDPGQGLRLIYYSQIVNDFQKGDIAEGYSVSREKKESFPLTVTSAQKNPTAFYLCASSTAGGPQETQYFGPGTRLLVL.

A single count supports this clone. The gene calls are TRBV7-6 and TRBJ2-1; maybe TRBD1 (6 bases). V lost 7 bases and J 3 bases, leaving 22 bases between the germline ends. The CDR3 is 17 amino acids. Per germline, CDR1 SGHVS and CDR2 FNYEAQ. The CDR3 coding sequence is TGTGCCAGCATCCTCTCAGGGGCCTTCACGGACTACAATGAGCAGTTCTTC. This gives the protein CASILSGAFTDYNEQFF.

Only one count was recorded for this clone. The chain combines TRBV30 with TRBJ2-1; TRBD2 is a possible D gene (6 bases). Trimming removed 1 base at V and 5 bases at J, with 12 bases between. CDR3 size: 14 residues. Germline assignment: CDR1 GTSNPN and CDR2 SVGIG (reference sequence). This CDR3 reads CAWSGSGLNNEQFF. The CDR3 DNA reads TGTGCCTGGAGTGGTAGCGGCCTGAACAATGAGCAGTTCTTC.

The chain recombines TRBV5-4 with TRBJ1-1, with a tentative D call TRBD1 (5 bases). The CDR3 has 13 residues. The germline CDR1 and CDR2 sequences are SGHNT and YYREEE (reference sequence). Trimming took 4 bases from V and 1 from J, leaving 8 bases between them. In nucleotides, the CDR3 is TGTGCCAGCAGCCGGACACCGAACACTGAAGCTTTCTTT. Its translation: CASSRTPNTEAFF.

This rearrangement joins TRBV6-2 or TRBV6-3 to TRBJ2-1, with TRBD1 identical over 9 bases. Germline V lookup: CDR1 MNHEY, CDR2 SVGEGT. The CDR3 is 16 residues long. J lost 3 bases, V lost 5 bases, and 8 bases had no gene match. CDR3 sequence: CASSRTDRGDYNEQFF. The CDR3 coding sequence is TGTGCCAGCAGTAGAACGGACAGGGGTGACTACAATGAGCAGTTCTTC.

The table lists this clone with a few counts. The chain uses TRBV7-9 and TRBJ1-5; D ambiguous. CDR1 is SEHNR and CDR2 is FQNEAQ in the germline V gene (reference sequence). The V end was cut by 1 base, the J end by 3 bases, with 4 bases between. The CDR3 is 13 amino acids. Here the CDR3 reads CASSLGANQPQHF. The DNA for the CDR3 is TGTGCCAGCAGCTTAGGAGCCAATCAGCCCCAGCATTTT.

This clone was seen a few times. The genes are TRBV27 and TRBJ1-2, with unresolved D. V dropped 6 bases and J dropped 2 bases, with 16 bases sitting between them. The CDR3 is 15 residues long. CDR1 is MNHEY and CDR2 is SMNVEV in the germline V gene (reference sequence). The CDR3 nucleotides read TGTGCCAGCAGATCTAGTATCCGGGGAAACTATGGCTACACCTTC. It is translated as CASRSSIRGNYGYTF.

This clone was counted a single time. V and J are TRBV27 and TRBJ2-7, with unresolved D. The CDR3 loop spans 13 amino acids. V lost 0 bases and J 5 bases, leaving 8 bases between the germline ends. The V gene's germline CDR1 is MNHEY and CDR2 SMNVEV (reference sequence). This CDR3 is CASSLSSVHEQYF. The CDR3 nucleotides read TGTGCCAGCAGTTTATCGAGCGTCCACGAGCAGTACTTC.

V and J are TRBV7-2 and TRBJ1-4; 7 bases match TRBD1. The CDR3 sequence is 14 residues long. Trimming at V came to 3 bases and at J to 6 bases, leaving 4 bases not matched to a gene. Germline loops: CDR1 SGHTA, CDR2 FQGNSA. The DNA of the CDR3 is TGTGCCAGCAGCTTCACCGGGACAGATGAAAAACTGTTTTTT. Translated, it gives CASSFTGTDEKLFF.

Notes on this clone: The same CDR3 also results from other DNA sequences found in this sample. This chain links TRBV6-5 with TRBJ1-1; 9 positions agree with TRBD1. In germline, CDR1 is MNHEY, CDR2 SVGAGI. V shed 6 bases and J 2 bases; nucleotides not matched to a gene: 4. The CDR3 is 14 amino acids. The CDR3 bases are TGTGCCAGCAGCCCGGGACAGGGTAACACTGAAGCTTTCTTT. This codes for CASSPGQGNTEAFF.

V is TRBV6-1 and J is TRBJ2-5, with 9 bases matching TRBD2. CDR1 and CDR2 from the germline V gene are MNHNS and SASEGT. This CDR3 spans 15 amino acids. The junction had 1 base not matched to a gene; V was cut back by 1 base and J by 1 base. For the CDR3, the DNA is TGTGCCAGCAGTGAAGGAGCGGGGGGCCAAGAGACCCAGTACTTC. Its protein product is CASSEGAGGQETQYF.

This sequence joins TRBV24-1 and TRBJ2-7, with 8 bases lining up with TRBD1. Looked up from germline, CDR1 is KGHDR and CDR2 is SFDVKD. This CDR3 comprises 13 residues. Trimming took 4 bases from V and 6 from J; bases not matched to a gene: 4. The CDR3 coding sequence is TGTGCCACCAGTGACCGAGGGACAGGCGAGCAGTACTTC. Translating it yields CATSDRGTGEQYF.

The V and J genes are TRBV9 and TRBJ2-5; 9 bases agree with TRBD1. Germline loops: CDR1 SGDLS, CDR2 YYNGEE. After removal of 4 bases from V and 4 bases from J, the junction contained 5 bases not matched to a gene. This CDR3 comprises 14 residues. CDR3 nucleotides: TGTGCCAGCAGCAGACAGGGGGTCATAGAGACCCAGTACTTC. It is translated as CASSRQGVIETQYF. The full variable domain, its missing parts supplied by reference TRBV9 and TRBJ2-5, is DSGVTQTPKHLITATGQRVTLRCSPRSGDLSVYWYQQSLDQGLQFLIQYYNGEERAKGNILERFSAQQFPDLHSELNLSSLELGDSALYFCASSRQGVIETQYFGPGTRLLVL.

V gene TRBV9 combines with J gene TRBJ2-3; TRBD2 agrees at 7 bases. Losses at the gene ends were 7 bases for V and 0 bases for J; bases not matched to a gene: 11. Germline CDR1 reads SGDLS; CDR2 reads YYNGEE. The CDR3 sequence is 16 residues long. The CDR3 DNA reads TGTGCCAGCCGGACCGGCGGGGGACCGAGCACAGATACGCAGTATTTT. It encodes CASRTGGGPSTDTQYF.

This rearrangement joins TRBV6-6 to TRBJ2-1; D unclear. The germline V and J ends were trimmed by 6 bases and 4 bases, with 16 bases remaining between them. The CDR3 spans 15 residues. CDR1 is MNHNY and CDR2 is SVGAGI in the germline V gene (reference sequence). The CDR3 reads CASSLLGPSYNEQFF. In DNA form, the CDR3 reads TGTGCCAGCAGCCTCCTAGGCCCCAGTTACAATGAGCAGTTCTTC.